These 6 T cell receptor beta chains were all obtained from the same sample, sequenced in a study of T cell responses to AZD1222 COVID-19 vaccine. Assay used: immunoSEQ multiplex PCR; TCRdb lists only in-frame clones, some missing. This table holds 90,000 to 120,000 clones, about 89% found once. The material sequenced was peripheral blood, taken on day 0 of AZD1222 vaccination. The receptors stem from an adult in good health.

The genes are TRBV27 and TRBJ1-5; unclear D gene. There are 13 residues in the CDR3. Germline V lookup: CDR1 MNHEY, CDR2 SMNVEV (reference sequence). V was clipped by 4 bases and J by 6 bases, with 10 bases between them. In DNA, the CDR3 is TGTGCCAGCAGTTATGGGGTGAGTCAGCCCCAGCATTTT. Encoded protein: CASSYGVSQPQHF.

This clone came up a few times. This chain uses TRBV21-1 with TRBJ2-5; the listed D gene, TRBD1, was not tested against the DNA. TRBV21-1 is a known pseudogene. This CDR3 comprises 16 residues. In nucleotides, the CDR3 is TGTGCCAGCAGCAATCTGAAAGGGGCCTTACAAGAGACCCAGTACTTC. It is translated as CASSNLKGALQETQYF.

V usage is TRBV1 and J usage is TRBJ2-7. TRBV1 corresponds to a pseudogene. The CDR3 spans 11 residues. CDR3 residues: CTSSHCFEQYF. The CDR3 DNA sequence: TGCACCAGCAGCCATTGCTTCGAGCAGTACTTC.

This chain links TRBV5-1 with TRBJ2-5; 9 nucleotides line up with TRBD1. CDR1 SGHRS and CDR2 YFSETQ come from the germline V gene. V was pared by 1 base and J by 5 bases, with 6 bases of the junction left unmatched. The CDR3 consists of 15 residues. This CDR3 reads CASSLQQGAEETQYF. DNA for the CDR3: TGCGCCAGCAGCTTGCAACAGGGGGCCGAGGAGACCCAGTACTTC.

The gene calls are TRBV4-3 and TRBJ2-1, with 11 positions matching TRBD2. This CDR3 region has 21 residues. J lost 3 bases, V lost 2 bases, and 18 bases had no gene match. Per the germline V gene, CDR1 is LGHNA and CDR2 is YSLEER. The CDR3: CASSQLRNPGTSGSLYNEQFF. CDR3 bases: TGCGCCAGCAGCCAATTGAGAAACCCCGGGACTAGCGGTTCTCTCTACAATGAGCAGTTCTTC.

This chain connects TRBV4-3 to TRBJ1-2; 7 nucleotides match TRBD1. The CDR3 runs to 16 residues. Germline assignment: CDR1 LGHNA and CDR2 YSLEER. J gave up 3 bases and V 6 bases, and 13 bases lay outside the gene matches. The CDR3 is CASSRTWTGSDYGYTF. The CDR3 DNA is TGCGCCAGCAGTCGCACATGGACAGGATCGGACTATGGCTACACCTTC.